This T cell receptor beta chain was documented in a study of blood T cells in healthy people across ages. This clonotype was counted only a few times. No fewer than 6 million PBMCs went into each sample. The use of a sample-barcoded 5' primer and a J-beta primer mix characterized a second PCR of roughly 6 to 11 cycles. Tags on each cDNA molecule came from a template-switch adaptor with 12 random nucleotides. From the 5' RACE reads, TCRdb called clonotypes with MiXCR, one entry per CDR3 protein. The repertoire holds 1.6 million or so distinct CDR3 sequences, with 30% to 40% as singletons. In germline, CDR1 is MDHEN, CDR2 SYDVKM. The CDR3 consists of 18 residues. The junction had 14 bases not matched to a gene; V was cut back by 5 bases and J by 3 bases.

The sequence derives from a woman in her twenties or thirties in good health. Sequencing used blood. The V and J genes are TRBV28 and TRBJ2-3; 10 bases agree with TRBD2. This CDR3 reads CASSHSPHLAGVTDTQYF. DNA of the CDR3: TGTGCCAGCAGTCACTCCCCCCACCTAGCGGGAGTTACAGATACGCAGTATTTT.